Only one count was recorded for the clone carrying this T cell receptor beta chain. Antigen: not known. The data belong to a study of cytomegalovirus exposure and HLA in healthy donors. Overall study findings and caveats: A list of 164 TCR beta chains associated with cytomegalovirus was given. Most TCR beta V segments were productive about 87% or about 30% of the time in an earlier analysis. A later analysis, which compared TCR beta chains of equal frequency, found the HLA-associated ones more clonally expanded.

13 Jbeta primers and 60 Vbeta primers were used for the PCR. Repertoires were generated with immunoSEQ multiplex PCR, while TCRdb's copy carries only in-frame clones and drops some. Altogether about 18,000 clones are present, about 75% being singletons, with the ten largest covering about 3.8%. V was shortened by 5 bases and J by 6 bases, with 11 bases between the two germline ends. Germline assignment: CDR1 SQVTM and CDR2 ANQGSEA. This CDR3 region has 11 residues. The specimen was PBMCs. The clonotype was recovered from a man aged 18 to 29 in good health and CMV-seronegative. The chain is built from TRBV29-1 and TRBJ2-7; D is possibly TRBD2 (6 bases). CDR3 sequence reads: CSVTQGGEQYF. CDR3 DNA: TGCAGCGTTACCCAGGGAGGCGAGCAGTACTTC.